This is a list of T cell receptor beta chains from one sample in a study of CD8+CD57+ T cells in acquired aplastic anemia. TCRdb redid the calling of the reads with MiXCR, one entry per CDR3 protein. Of 210,000 or so distinct CDR3 sequences listed, roughly 50% are singletons. The sequenced sample consisted of sorted CD4+, CD8+, or CD8+CD57+ T cells (not recorded which) from PBMCs. The receptors originated from a human donor with aplastic anemia. Each CDR3 is given with its conserved first and last residue. Each record gives: clone size, D gene, CDR3 length, V gene, J gene, CDR3 protein, CDR3 DNA. D genes are given only for firm matches. Rows give clone size only sometimes, using once, few, many, or a class for an expanded clone.

clone_size: .; d_call: .; cdr3_length: 14; v_call: TRBV20-1; j_call: TRBJ2-3; cdr3_aa: CSAMRGGGTDTQYF; cdr3_nt: TGCAGTGCCATGCGGGGTGGGGGGACAGATACGCAGTATTTT
clone_size: many; d_call: .; cdr3_length: 11; v_call: TRBV2; j_call: TRBJ2-4; cdr3_aa: CASSDPRSTDF; cdr3_nt: TGTGCCAGCAGTGACCCACGGTCCACCGACTTC
clone_size: .; d_call: .; cdr3_length: 13; v_call: TRBV7-9; j_call: TRBJ1-1; cdr3_aa: CASSLPGTTEAFF; cdr3_nt: TGTGCCAGCAGCTTGCCTGGGACCACTGAAGCTTTCTTT
clone_size: .; d_call: .; cdr3_length: 15; v_call: TRBV7-2; j_call: TRBJ2-5; cdr3_aa: CASSPSRGGLETQYF; cdr3_nt: TGTGCCAGCAGCCCGTCCAGGGGGGGCCTAGAGACCCAGTACTTC
clone_size: few; d_call: .; cdr3_length: 13; v_call: TRBV3-1; j_call: TRBJ1-1; cdr3_aa: CASSQGGDTEAFF; cdr3_nt: TGTGCCAGCAGCCAAGGGGGGGACACTGAAGCTTTCTTT
clone_size: .; d_call: .; cdr3_length: 15; v_call: TRBV6-1; j_call: TRBJ1-4; cdr3_aa: CASSSITRRGEKLFF; cdr3_nt: TGTGCCAGCAGTTCGATCACCCGTCGAGGTGAAAAACTGTTTTTT
clone_size: .; d_call: .; cdr3_length: 16; v_call: TRBV7-9; j_call: TRBJ1-6; cdr3_aa: CASSLSPAGAVGPLHF; cdr3_nt: TGTGCCAGCAGCTTAAGTCCAGCGGGGGCCGTGGGACCCCTCCACTTT
clone_size: .; d_call: .; cdr3_length: 13; v_call: TRBV11-1; j_call: TRBJ2-5; cdr3_aa: CASSLVSQETQYF; cdr3_nt: TGTGCCAGCAGCTTAGTTTCCCAAGAGACCCAGTACTTC
clone_size: .; d_call: .; cdr3_length: 13; v_call: TRBV9; j_call: TRBJ1-2; cdr3_aa: CASSPESSTGYTF; cdr3_nt: TGTGCCAGCAGCCCCGAGAGCTCCACTGGCTACACCTTC
clone_size: few; d_call: TRBD2; cdr3_length: 18; v_call: TRBV4-1; j_call: TRBJ2-1; cdr3_aa: CASSQGPRTSGGANEQFF; cdr3_nt: TGCGCCAGCAGCCAAGGCCCCAGGACTAGCGGGGGGGCCAATGAGCAGTTCTTC
clone_size: many; d_call: .; cdr3_length: 14; v_call: TRBV5-1; j_call: TRBJ2-5; cdr3_aa: CASSQGILQETQYF; cdr3_nt: TGCGCCAGCAGCCAGGGGATCCTACAAGAGACCCAGTACTTC
clone_size: .; d_call: .; cdr3_length: 15; v_call: TRBV7-9; j_call: TRBJ2-3; cdr3_aa: CASSLRDGGTDTQYF; cdr3_nt: TGTGCCAGCAGCTTACGTGACGGTGGGACAGATACGCAGTATTTT
clone_size: .; d_call: TRBD1; cdr3_length: 15; v_call: TRBV7-3; j_call: TRBJ1-6; cdr3_aa: CASSPGTGGNSPLHF; cdr3_nt: TGTGCCAGCAGCCCAGGGACAGGGGGAAATTCACCCCTCCACTTT
clone_size: .; d_call: .; cdr3_length: 15; v_call: TRBV11-1; j_call: TRBJ1-6; cdr3_aa: CASSLLRVYNSPLHF; cdr3_nt: TGTGCCAGCAGCTTACTCAGGGTGTATAATTCACCCCTCCACTTT
clone_size: few; d_call: TRBD1; cdr3_length: 15; v_call: TRBV20-1; j_call: TRBJ2-7; cdr3_aa: CSALRPEQGAYEQYF; cdr3_nt: TGCAGTGCTCTCCGACCGGAACAGGGGGCTTACGAGCAGTACTTC
clone_size: .; d_call: TRBD1; cdr3_length: 17; v_call: TRBV2; j_call: TRBJ2-2; cdr3_aa: CASLIYGTGRDTGELFF; cdr3_nt: TGTGCCAGCCTGATATACGGGACAGGGCGAGACACCGGGGAGCTGTTTTTT
clone_size: .; d_call: TRBD1; cdr3_length: 15; v_call: TRBV6-4; j_call: TRBJ1-2; cdr3_aa: CASSQDGHRGQGYTF; cdr3_nt: TGTGCCAGCAGCCAAGATGGGCACAGGGGGCAAGGCTACACCTTC
clone_size: many; d_call: TRBD1; cdr3_length: 14; v_call: TRBV2; j_call: TRBJ2-7; cdr3_aa: CASKLRQGCYEQYF; cdr3_nt: TGTGCCAGCAAGCTTAGACAGGGGTGCTACGAGCAGTACTTC
clone_size: many; d_call: .; cdr3_length: 18; v_call: TRBV7-3; j_call: TRBJ2-2; cdr3_aa: CASSAHFAPGANTGELFF; cdr3_nt: TGTGCCAGCAGCGCACACTTTGCCCCCGGGGCGAACACCGGGGAGCTGTTTTTT
clone_size: once; d_call: TRBD1; cdr3_length: 14; v_call: TRBV7-9; j_call: TRBJ1-6; cdr3_aa: CASSFGTADSPLHF; cdr3_nt: TGTGCCAGCAGCTTCGGGACAGCTGATTCACCCCTCCACTTT
clone_size: .; d_call: TRBD2; cdr3_length: 12; v_call: TRBV10-3; j_call: TRBJ2-5; cdr3_aa: CAISGTSGTRYF; cdr3_nt: TGTGCCATCAGCGGGACTAGCGGGACCCGGTACTTC
clone_size: .; d_call: TRBD1; cdr3_length: 16; v_call: TRBV7-6; j_call: TRBJ2-3; cdr3_aa: CASSTRATGLADTQYF; cdr3_nt: TGTGCCAGCAGCACAAGGGCGACAGGGCTTGCAGATACGCAGTATTTT
clone_size: many; d_call: .; cdr3_length: 13; v_call: TRBV9; j_call: TRBJ1-1; cdr3_aa: CASSAPGGRKAFF; cdr3_nt: TGTGCCAGCAGCGCCCCGGGGGGGAGGAAAGCTTTCTTT
clone_size: many; d_call: .; cdr3_length: 14; v_call: TRBV4-2; j_call: TRBJ1-1; cdr3_aa: CASSPPRDNTEAFF; cdr3_nt: TGTGCCAGCAGTCCCCCACGAGATAACACTGAAGCTTTCTTT
clone_size: .; d_call: .; cdr3_length: 13; v_call: TRBV2; j_call: TRBJ1-5; cdr3_aa: CASGNGGNQPQHF; cdr3_nt: TGTGCCAGCGGAAACGGGGGGAATCAGCCCCAGCATTTT
clone_size: many; d_call: .; cdr3_length: 12; v_call: TRBV5-1; j_call: TRBJ2-1; cdr3_aa: CASSLGQGATIF; cdr3_nt: TGCGCCAGCAGCTTGGGGCAGGGAGCAACGATCTTC